A selection of T cell receptor beta chains follows, all from one sample in a study of blood T cell repertoires in COVID-19. Assay: immunoSEQ multiplex PCR; the TCRdb copy retains only in-frame clones and omits some. The sample has about 210,000 clones, roughly four fifths seen once. The sequencing sample was made of peripheral blood. These receptors all come from a woman aged 40 to 49 with acute or convalescent COVID-19. Both conserved end residues are part of each CDR3. Fields, in order: V gene, clone size, J gene, D gene, CDR3 protein, CDR3 DNA. D genes are given only for firm matches. Clone size, where shown, is once, few, many, or a class for clones that have expanded.

>TRBV5-1|.|TRBJ2-7|TRBD2
CASSLGGTSAYEQYF
TGCGCCAGCAGCTTGGGTGGGACTAGCGCCTACGAGCAGTACTTC
>TRBV30|.|TRBJ1-2|.
CAWSVVGGTSGNGYTF
TGTGCCTGGAGTGTAGTAGGGGGAACCTCAGGGAATGGCTACACCTTC
>TRBV14|.|TRBJ2-7|TRBD1
CASSQAGTGSYEQYF
TGTGCCAGCAGCCAAGCCGGGACAGGGTCCTACGAGCAGTACTTC
>TRBV19|.|TRBJ1-3|TRBD1
CASSPDRDGNTIYF
TGTGCCAGTAGCCCGGACAGGGATGGAAACACCATATATTTT
>TRBV23-1|.|TRBJ2-7|TRBD2
CASSQLGAREALTYEQYF
TGCGCCAGCAGTCAACTAGGGGCACGGGAGGCCCTAACCTACGAGCAGTACTTC
>TRBV27|.|TRBJ2-1|TRBD1
CASSLTGPPSYNEQFF
TGTGCCAGCAGTTTGACAGGGCCCCCCTCCTACAATGAGCAGTTCTTC
>TRBV4-1|.|TRBJ2-7|TRBD2
CASSPLAGAYEQYF
TGCGCCAGCAGCCCCCTAGCGGGGGCCTACGAGCAGTACTTC
>TRBV30|.|TRBJ2-7|TRBD1
CAWSVGQGAYEQYF
TGTGCCTGGAGTGTCGGACAGGGGGCCTACGAGCAGTACTTC
>TRBV6-5|.|TRBJ2-2|TRBD1
CASQDRGRGGELFF
TGTGCCAGCCAGGACAGGGGGCGCGGCGGGGAGCTGTTTTTT
>TRBV27|.|TRBJ1-2|TRBD1
CASSSGQRNREISYTF
TGTGCCAGCAGTTCGGGACAGCGAAACAGGGAAATCAGCTACACCTTC
>TRBV5-1|.|TRBJ2-1|TRBD2
CASSLSGGYNEQFF
TGCGCCAGCAGCCTCAGCGGGGGGTACAATGAGCAGTTCTTC
>TRBV4-1|.|TRBJ1-3|TRBD1
CASSQVVRGQGTTGNTIYF
TGCGCCAGCAGCCAAGTAGTTCGGGGACAGGGGACAACTGGAAACACCATATATTTT
>TRBV6-5|once|TRBJ2-6|.
CAIDSSSGANVLTF
TGTGCCATAGACAGTTCCTCTGGGGCCAACGTCCTGACTTTC
>TRBV19|.|TRBJ2-7|TRBD1
CASSITDRSYEQYF
TGTGCCAGTAGTATAACGGACAGGTCCTACGAGCAGTACTTC
>TRBV2|once|TRBJ2-7|TRBD2
CASRSLEAGVYEQYF
TGTGCCAGCAGGTCCTTGGAAGCGGGGGTCTACGAGCAGTACTTC
>TRBV18|.|TRBJ1-1|TRBD1
CASFQRAGQGLSEAFF
TGTGCCAGCTTTCAGAGGGCGGGACAGGGGTTGAGTGAAGCTTTCTTT
>TRBV3-1/TRBV3-2|.|TRBJ2-1|.
CASSQDLELAGEQFF
TGTGCCAGCAGCCAAGATCTGGAGTTGGCGGGTGAGCAGTTCTTC
>TRBV29-1|.|TRBJ2-7|.
CSVETGDYEQYF
TGCAGCGTTGAAACAGGAGACTACGAGCAGTACTTC
>TRBV27|.|TRBJ1-5|.
CASSIGAWQSNQPQHF
TGTGCCAGCAGCATAGGGGCCTGGCAGAGCAATCAGCCCCAGCATTTT
>TRBV10-1|once|TRBJ2-1|.
CADKRSSSSYNEQFF
TGCGCCGACAAGCGGTCGTCGAGCTCCTACAATGAGCAGTTCTTC
>TRBV10-3|.|TRBJ2-5|TRBD2
CAISEAGGLNWETQYF
TGTGCCATCAGTGAGGCGGGGGGGCTAAATTGGGAGACCCAGTACTTC
>TRBV11-2|.|TRBJ2-2|.
CASKTGMNTGELFF
TGTGCCAGCAAAACAGGAATGAACACCGGGGAGCTGTTTTTT
>TRBV11-2|few|TRBJ2-3|.
CASSLGTGVRTDTQYF
TGTGCCAGCAGCTTAGGTACGGGAGTCAGGACAGATACGCAGTATTTT
>TRBV10-3|.|TRBJ2-7|TRBD2
CAISGDGGNEQYF
TGTGCCATCAGTGGGGACGGGGGGAACGAGCAGTACTTC
>TRBV2|.|TRBJ2-7|.
CASRGEEREQYF
TGTGCCAGCAGGGGAGAGGAGAGGGAGCAGTACTTC
>TRBV10-2|.|TRBJ1-2|.
CASRVGGIGGYTF
TGCGCCAGTCGAGTGGGGGGAATAGGTGGCTACACCTTC
>TRBV30|.|TRBJ2-7|TRBD2
CAWSRGLAGGPYEQYF
TGTGCCTGGAGTAGAGGACTAGCGGGAGGGCCTTACGAGCAGTACTTC
>TRBV19|.|TRBJ2-3|.
CASGDTGTDTQYF
TGTGCCAGCGGGGACACTGGCACAGATACGCAGTATTTT
>TRBV5-1|.|TRBJ2-2|.
CASSLAGGNTGELFF
TGCGCCAGCAGCCTGGCCGGGGGTAACACCGGGGAGCTGTTTTTT
>TRBV14|.|TRBJ2-3|TRBD2
CASSQLAASTDTQYF
TGTGCCAGCAGTCAACTAGCGGCTAGCACAGATACGCAGTATTTT
>TRBV16|.|TRBJ2-7|TRBD1
CASSGGQGYEQYF
TGTGCCAGCAGCGGGGGACAGGGCTACGAGCAGTACTTC
>TRBV9|.|TRBJ1-2|.
CASSGRTVTATGYTF
TGTGCCAGCAGCGGGCGGACAGTTACGGCTACTGGCTACACCTTC
>TRBV3-1/TRBV3-2|.|TRBJ2-7|TRBD2
CASKKRTSGHPYEQYF
TGTGCCAGCAAGAAACGGACTAGCGGGCACCCCTACGAGCAGTACTTC
>TRBV12-5|.|TRBJ2-3|TRBD1
CASGSQGVFTDTQYF
TGTGCTAGTGGTTCCCAGGGGGTATTCACAGATACGCAGTATTTT
>TRBV7-3|.|TRBJ2-7|.
CASSLSLAGAEQYF
TGTGCCAGCAGCTTATCTTTGGCAGGGGCAGAGCAGTACTTC
>TRBV27|.|TRBJ2-1|.
CASRGSSYNEQFF
TGTGCCAGTCGGGGGAGCTCCTACAATGAGCAGTTCTTC
>TRBV11-2|.|TRBJ1-1|.
CASSLRFPEAFF
TGTGCCAGCAGCTTGCGGTTTCCTGAAGCTTTCTTT
>TRBV6-1|.|TRBJ2-1|TRBD1
CASSELGQGSYNEQFF
TGTGCCAGCAGTGAATTGGGACAGGGTTCCTACAATGAGCAGTTCTTC
>TRBV19|.|TRBJ1-1|TRBD1
CASSIEKYTRQGVNTEAFF
TGTGCCAGTAGTATAGAAAAATATACCCGACAGGGCGTTAACACTGAAGCTTTCTTT
>TRBV6-2/TRBV6-3|.|TRBJ2-3|.
CASNPSRGLTTDTQYF
TGTGCCAGCAACCCCTCGCGGGGCCTGACCACAGATACGCAGTATTTT
>TRBV7-3|.|TRBJ2-3|.
CASSYALRGDTQYF
TGTGCCAGCAGTTATGCCTTGCGCGGAGATACGCAGTATTTT
>TRBV27|once|TRBJ2-7|.
CASSLRRGPYEQYF
TGTGCCAGCAGTTTAAGAAGGGGCCCCTACGAGCAGTACTTC
>TRBV14|.|TRBJ1-2|TRBD1
CASSPGQGNYGYTF
TGTGCCAGCAGCCCGGGACAGGGGAACTATGGCTACACCTTC
>TRBV5-5|.|TRBJ1-1|.
CASSFRAGNTEAFF
TGTGCCAGCAGCTTCCGTGCGGGGAACACTGAAGCTTTCTTT
>TRBV3-1/TRBV3-2|.|TRBJ1-3|.
CASSERGDSGNTIYF
TGTGCCAGCAGCGAACGGGGTGACTCTGGAAACACCATATATTTT
>TRBV5-1|few|TRBJ2-7|TRBD2
CASKAGVDYEQYF
TGCGCCAGCAAGGCGGGGGTAGACTACGAGCAGTACTTC
>TRBV7-9|few|TRBJ2-7|TRBD1
CASSLIEGAAYEQYF
TGTGCCAGCAGCTTAATTGAGGGGGCGGCCTACGAGCAGTACTTC
>TRBV30|.|TRBJ1-1|.
CAWSREDTEAFF
TGTGCCTGGAGTAGGGAGGACACTGAAGCTTTCTTT
>TRBV19|.|TRBJ2-5|TRBD1
CASSISGTGGRETQYF
TGTGCCAGTAGTATATCCGGGACAGGTGGAAGAGAGACCCAGTACTTC
>TRBV4-3|.|TRBJ2-1|.
CASSQDLAGRHKQFF
TGCGCCAGCAGCCAAGATCTCGCGGGGAGGCATAAGCAGTTCTTC
>TRBV5-6|.|TRBJ2-2|.
CASSLFLQGWTGELFF
TGTGCCAGCAGCTTGTTTTTGCAGGGGTGGACCGGGGAGCTGTTTTTT
>TRBV2|few|TRBJ1-6|.
CASSDVANSPLHF
TGTGCCAGCAGTGATGTGGCCAATTCACCCCTCCACTTT
>TRBV20-1|.|TRBJ2-3|.
CSASGLWSTDTQYF
TGCAGTGCTAGTGGGCTTTGGAGCACAGATACGCAGTATTTT
>TRBV3-1/TRBV3-2|.|TRBJ1-1|.
CASSQDSNTEAFF
TGTGCCAGCAGCCAAGATTCAAACACTGAAGCTTTCTTT
>TRBV7-2|.|TRBJ2-2|TRBD2
CASSTLAGGVNTGELFF
TGTGCCAGCAGCACTCTAGCGGGGGGCGTGAACACCGGGGAGCTGTTTTTT